This T cell receptor beta chain was recovered during a study of breast tumors, draining lymph nodes, adjacent tissues. Whole-study findings and limits: Tumor and nontumor repertoires were significantly more similar in luminal-like than in basal-like breast cancer.

The germline CDR1 and CDR2 sequences are SEHNR and FQNEAQ (reference sequence). Trimming cost V 4 bases and J 3 bases; bases outside gene matches: 6. CDR3 length: 14 amino acids. Axillary draining lymph nodes of breast cancer patients supplied the node samples. This clonotype showed up many times. The antigen remains undetermined. One entry per CDR3 protein results from TCRdb running MiXCR on the multiplex PCR reads. The sample includes about 180,000 distinct CDR3 sequences, 30% to 35% of them seen just once. This sequence joins TRBV7-9 and TRBJ2-7; TRBD2 matches at 7 bases. This TCR came from a female donor with breast cancer. Some clones in this sample may be carry-over from other donors' samples. The sample consisted of axillary lymph node tissue. This CDR3 reads CASSSQRDRYEQYF. The CDR3 coding sequence is TGTGCCAGCAGCTCACAGCGGGATCGCTACGAGCAGTACTTC. Combining the CDR3 with reference TRBV7-9 and TRBJ2-7 gives the whole variable domain DTGVSQNPRHKITKRGQNVTFRCDPISEHNRLYWYRQTLGQGPEFLTYFQNEAQLEKSRLLSDRFSAERPKGSFSTLEIQRTEQGDSAMYLCASSSQRDRYEQYFGPGTRLTVT.